This TCR beta chain was recorded in a study of cytotoxic CD8 clonotypes in ibrutinib-treated CLL (dated by TCRdb to 2020 to 2022). General notes on the study: In this cohort, around 14 patients were treatment-naive and about ten were relapsed/refractory, while roughly 17 had unmutated IGHV. Response samples were obtained after a median of roughly 13 months of treatment, with a range of roughly 6 to 36 months. Every sample from remission and from progressive disease was obtained while the patients were still on ibrutinib. Samples averaged roughly 280,000 productive templates and just under 95,000 productive rearrangements. Cryopreserved peripheral blood mononuclear cells were collected at three points: before therapy, at response, and at either sustained remission or disease progression. Longitudinal samples were available for about 30% of the roughly 90 trial participants. Partial responses were observed in roughly 24 patients and complete responses in 2; after a median follow-up of 68 months, remission was maintained in approximately 15 patients and progression was observed in approximately 12.

Summary of the overall study and its limitations: Lymph node repertoires were not examined, and the timing of sampling was not matched between patients in sustained remission and those whose disease progressed. Public clonotypes were rare and either contracted or stayed stable during treatment, and the rise in clonality at ibrutinib response reflected the expansion of private clonotypes. At ibrutinib response clonality went up, during sustained remission it held steady, and at progression it dropped back toward baseline. At baseline, clonality was higher than in age-matched healthy donors and showed a strong correlation with circulating CD8+ T-cell counts.

There are 14 amino acids in the CDR3, from cysteine to phenylalanine inclusive. Of the read, only the CDR3 DNA is kept; its 42 bases are in frame from base 1. Relative to germline, V is 2 bases shorter and J is 4 bases shorter, with 11 bases between their ends. The CDR1 and CDR2 encoded by the germline V gene (reference sequence) are SEHNR and FQNEAQ. As for this clone: Its antigen specificity is not known. The sample holds no much larger clone one base away, and base qualities are not on file.

The time point label on this specimen signifies: progressive disease on ibrutinib. For TCR beta library preparation, approximately 2 micrograms of genomic DNA were isolated from cryopreserved PBMCs. Longitudinal blood samples from CLL patients on ibrutinib monotherapy were analyzed using high-throughput TCR beta sequencing. The patients took part in an open-label, single-center phase 2 trial of ibrutinib monotherapy. A MiSeq instrument was used for deep resolution sequencing, which targeted depths ranging from 1 in 1 million up to 1 in 200,000 T cells, with coverage averaging 10x for each clonotype. TCR beta libraries were generated with the immunoSEQ hsTCRB Kit. In the paper's pipeline: ImmunoSEQ Data Assistant and ImmunoSEQ Analyzer were used for data analysis, and V, D and J genes were assigned according to IMGT definitions. Clonality, which ranges from 0 to 1, was calculated by subtracting the normalized Shannon entropy of productive rearrangement frequencies from one. Only overrepresented clonotypes making up at least 0.05% of each patient's repertoire were included in the public clonotype analysis. Around 12 age-matched healthy donor repertoires from immuneACCESS were used as controls for clonality. TCRdb provides this immuneACCESS table in a form limited to in-frame rearrangements. Some clones are lacking; in checked studies, under half of them reflect an unresolved V gene, and why the rest are absent is not known. V, J and clone size were drawn from that table, and D and trimming were deduced from the DNA. The table for this sample lists around 40,000 clones; just over 70% of them were counted only once. Of the sample, around a tenth is held by the ten largest clones.

The rearranged segments are TRBV7-9 and TRBJ1-1, with a tentative D gene TRBD1 over 5 matching bases. The starting material was PBMCs, obtained at disease progression, from a patient treated with ibrutinib. The clonotype was recovered from a human donor with chronic lymphocytic leukemia. In nucleotide form, the sequence is TGTGCCAGCAGCTTACAGGGTACGGGCACTGAAGCTTTCTTT. This translates into CASSLQGTGTEAFF.